Presented here are 17 T cell receptor beta chains from one specimen sequenced in a study of T cells in Graves' hyperthyroidism and ophthalmopathy. Using RNA transcripts as the source, TCR beta CDR3 regions were amplified. Researchers ran a first-round RT-PCR on the TCR CDR3 using the HTBI primer set. TCRdb passed the multiplex PCR reads through MiXCR, listing each CDR3 protein once. Among about 530,000 distinct CDR3 sequences listed, roughly 15% were seen once. The material sequenced was blood. Receptors were obtained from a woman aged 18-29 years with Graves' ophthalmopathy.

DNA for the CDR3: TGTGCCACCATAACCGGGACAGGGAATCGAAACACCATATATTTT. As protein: CATITGTGNRNTIYF. This sequence joins TRBV24-1 and TRBJ1-3; 9 bases map to TRBD1. CDR3 length: 15 residues. V lost 8 bases, J lost 5 bases, and 9 bases stayed unmatched. Per germline, CDR1 KGHDR and CDR2 SFDVKD.

This clonotype came up many times. The genes are TRBV7-8 and TRBJ2-2; D unclear. CDR3 length: 17 residues. The germline gives CDR1 SGHVS, CDR2 FQNEAQ. Trimming shortened V by 4 bases and J by 2 bases, and 17 bases separated the two germline ends. For the CDR3, the DNA is TGTGCCAGCAGCTCCCGGCCCAGGACCTTTAACACCGGGGAGCTGTTTTTT. Amino acids: CASSSRPRTFNTGELFF.

The sample holds many counts of this clonotype. The rearrangement joins TRBV27 to TRBJ1-2; no clear D gene. V was clipped by 8 bases and J by 3 bases, with 16 bases between them. CDR3 size: 14 residues. From germline, CDR1 is MNHEY and CDR2 SMNVEV (reference sequence). The CDR3 reads CASGPQLVHYGYTF. CDR3 nucleotide sequence: TGTGCCAGCGGGCCTCAGTTGGTCCACTATGGCTACACCTTC.

The V gene is TRBV7-6, the J gene TRBJ1-2; no clear D gene. V dropped 5 bases and J dropped 4 bases, with 14 bases sitting between them. Germline V gives CDR1 SGHVS, CDR2 FNYEAQ. This CDR3 is built from 14 residues. The CDR3 region has the DNA TGTGCCAGCAGCGCTAACGTAGCCCTCTATGGCTACACCTTC. It translates to CASSANVALYGYTF.

This clonotype was picked up a small number of times. This chain joins TRBV6-1 and TRBJ1-2, with a weak D call TRBD1 (5 bases). Trimming pared 2 bases from V and 6 bases from J, leaving 10 bases between. Germline loops: CDR1 MNHNS, CDR2 SASEGT. This CDR3 has 13 residues. DNA of the CDR3: TGTGCCAGCAGTGAAAACGGGGGAGATGGCTACACCTTC. The encoded protein is CASSENGGDGYTF.

Notes on this clonotype: Since a much larger clone is just one base distant, this may be a read error. The rearrangement joins TRBV27 to TRBJ1-5; D ambiguous. Germline V gene data show CDR1 as MNHEY and CDR2 as SMNVEV (reference sequence). The V and J ends lost 5 bases and 13 bases respectively, with 21 bases between them. CDR3 length: 14 amino acids. The CDR3 DNA sequence: TGTGCCAGCAGTCTGTCTAGCCTAGTGGAACGGCAGCATTTT. Translation gives CASSLSSLVERQHF.

This clonotype has at least ten counts. This rearrangement joins TRBV7-9 to TRBJ2-1; TRBD2 matches at 8 bases. CDR1 and CDR2 (germline): SEHNR, FQNEAQ (reference sequence). Losses at the gene ends were 1 base for V and 4 bases for J; bases not matched to a gene: 6. CDR3 length: 16 residues. The CDR3 DNA reads TGTGCCAGCAGCTTAGAATCAGCGGGAGCGTACAATGAGCAGTTCTTC. It encodes CASSLESAGAYNEQFF.

The chain is built from TRBV10-3 and TRBJ2-7; possible D gene TRBD1, 6 bases. V was cut by 6 bases and J by 5 bases, with 11 bases left in between. Germline V gene data show CDR1 as ENHRY and CDR2 as SYGVKD. This CDR3 region has 12 residues. CDR3 protein: CAIRDTGNEQYF. CDR3 bases: TGTGCCATCAGGGACACAGGGAACGAGCAGTACTTC.

This clonotype has ten or more counts. The gene calls are TRBV27 and TRBJ2-1; D tentatively fits TRBD1 or TRBD2 (6 bases each). This CDR3 has 16 residues. Trimming shortened V by 0 bases and J by 5 bases, and 14 bases separated the two germline ends. Germline-derived CDR1 and CDR2 are MNHEY and SMNVEV (reference sequence). CDR3 sequence: CASSLSGGWGHNEQFF. The CDR3 DNA sequence: TGTGCCAGCAGTTTATCAGGGGGGTGGGGGCACAATGAGCAGTTCTTC.

The gene calls are TRBV4-1 and TRBJ2-1; no clear D gene. The CDR3 runs 11 residues. V dropped 4 bases and J dropped 9 bases, with 7 bases sitting between them. The germline V gene encodes CDR1 MGHRA and CDR2 YSYEKL. The CDR3 spells CASSRRSEQFF. The CDR3 DNA reads TGCGCCAGCAGCCGCCGATCTGAGCAGTTCTTC.

This clonotype was seen ten or more times. This chain connects TRBV28 to TRBJ2-1, with D perhaps matching TRBD1 (6 bases). The CDR3 is 13 residues long. Germline V lookup: CDR1 MDHEN, CDR2 SYDVKM. V was pared by 5 bases and J by 6 bases, with 11 bases between. The CDR3 DNA is TGTGCCAGCAGTCACCAGGGGATCAATGAGCAGTTCTTC. This translates into CASSHQGINEQFF.

The CDR3 sequence: CASSKGPTSNADTQYF. The CDR3 DNA follows: TGTGCCAGCAGCAAGGGCCCGACTAGTAATGCAGATACGCAGTATTTT. This chain uses TRBV7-8 with TRBJ2-3; D is perhaps TRBD2 (6 bases). V was pared by 5 bases and J by 4 bases, with 19 bases between. From germline, CDR1 is SGHVS and CDR2 FQNEAQ. The CDR3 has 16 residues. Filled out from reference TRBV7-8 and TRBJ2-3, the complete variable domain reads GAGVSQSPRYKVAKRGQDVALRCDPISGHVSLFWYQQALGQGPEFLTYFQNEAQLDKSGLPSDRFFAERPEGSVSTLKIQRTQQEDSAVYLCASSKGPTSNADTQYFGPGTRLTVL.

This chain links TRBV11-2 with TRBJ2-1; TRBD2 aligns across 10 bases. Germline V gene lookup returns CDR1 SGHAT and CDR2 FQNNGV. With 7 bases clipped from V and 7 bases from J, the junction kept 10 bases outside the gene matches. The CDR3 has 15 residues. Here the CDR3 reads CASTKSGRADNEQFF. In DNA form, the CDR3 reads TGTGCCAGCACCAAAAGCGGGAGGGCCGATAATGAGCAGTTCTTC.

This chain connects TRBV5-1 to TRBJ2-7, with 8 bases aligning to TRBD1. This CDR3 spans 15 amino acids. The germline V gene encodes CDR1 SGHRS and CDR2 YFSETQ. J was trimmed by 3 bases and V by 3 bases; bases with no gene match: 8. For the CDR3, the DNA is TGCGCCAGCAGCTCTCCCGACAGGGGCCTCTACGAGCAGTACTTC. It translates to CASSSPDRGLYEQYF.

The chain employs TRBV27 and TRBJ2-3; D is ambiguous. Germline values: CDR1 MNHEY, CDR2 SMNVEV (reference sequence). This CDR3 comprises 13 residues. V lost 8 bases, J lost 6 bases, and 15 bases lay in between. CDR3 amino acids: CASGFSWGDTQYF. CDR3 DNA: TGTGCCAGCGGATTCTCTTGGGGTGATACGCAGTATTTT.

This clonotype was recorded a few times. The rearrangement links TRBV9 to TRBJ1-3, with D perhaps TRBD1 (5 bases). CDR1 is SGDLS, CDR2 YYNGEE, per germline. This CDR3 contains 16 residues. V dropped 0 bases and J dropped 1 base, with 11 bases sitting between them. The CDR3 is CASSVGEGTSGNTIYF. As DNA, the CDR3 is TGTGCCAGCAGCGTAGGGGAGGGGACGTCTGGAAACACCATATATTTT.

The chain carries TRBV20-1 and TRBJ2-7, with 11 nucleotides matching TRBD2. J gave up 5 bases and V 1 base, and 7 bases lay outside the gene matches. The germline CDR1 and CDR2 sequences are DFQATT and SNEGSKA (reference sequence). CDR3 length: 15 residues. The DNA for the CDR3 is TGCAGTGCTAGAGTAAGAAGTAGCGGGAGGGACGAGCAGTACTTC. Translating it yields CSARVRSSGRDEQYF.